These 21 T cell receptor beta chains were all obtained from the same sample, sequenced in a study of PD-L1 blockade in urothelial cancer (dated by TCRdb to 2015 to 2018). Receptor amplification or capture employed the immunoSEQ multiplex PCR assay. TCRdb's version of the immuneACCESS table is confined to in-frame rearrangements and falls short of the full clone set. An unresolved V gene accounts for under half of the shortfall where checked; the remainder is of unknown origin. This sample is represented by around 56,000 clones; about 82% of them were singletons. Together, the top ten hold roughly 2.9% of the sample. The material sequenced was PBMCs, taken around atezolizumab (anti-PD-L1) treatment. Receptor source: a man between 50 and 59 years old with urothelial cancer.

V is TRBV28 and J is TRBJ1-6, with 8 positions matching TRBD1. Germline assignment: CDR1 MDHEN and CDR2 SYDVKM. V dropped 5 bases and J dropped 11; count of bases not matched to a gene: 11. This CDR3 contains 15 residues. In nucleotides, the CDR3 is TGTGCCAGCAGTGCCGCGCGGCAGGGGGCACCACCCCTCCACTTT. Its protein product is CASSAARQGAPPLHF.

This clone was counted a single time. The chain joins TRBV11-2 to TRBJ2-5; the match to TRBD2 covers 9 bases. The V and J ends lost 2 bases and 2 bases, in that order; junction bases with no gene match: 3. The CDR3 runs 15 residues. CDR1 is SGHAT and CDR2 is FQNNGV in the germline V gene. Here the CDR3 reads CASSLLAGDQETQYF. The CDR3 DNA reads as TGTGCCAGCAGCTTATTAGCGGGGGATCAAGAGACCCAGTACTTC.

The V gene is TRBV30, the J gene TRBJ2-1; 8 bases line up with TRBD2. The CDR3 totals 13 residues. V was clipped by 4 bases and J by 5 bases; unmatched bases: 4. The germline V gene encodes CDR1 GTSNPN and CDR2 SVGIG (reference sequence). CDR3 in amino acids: CAWTGGRHNEQFF. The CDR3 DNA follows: TGTGCCTGGACTGGCGGGAGGCACAATGAGCAGTTCTTC.

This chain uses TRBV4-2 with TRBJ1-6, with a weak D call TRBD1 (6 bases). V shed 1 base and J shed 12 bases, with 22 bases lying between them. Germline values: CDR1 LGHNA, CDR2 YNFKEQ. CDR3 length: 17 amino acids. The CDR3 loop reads CASSQATGNPLNRPLHF. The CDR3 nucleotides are TGTGCCAGCAGCCAAGCCACAGGGAACCCACTTAATCGACCCCTCCACTTT.

The CDR3 DNA sequence: TGTGCCAGCAGGCAGGGGACACAGAACTATGGCTACACCTTC. Its protein product is CASRQGTQNYGYTF. This rearrangement joins TRBV28 to TRBJ1-2; D perhaps matches TRBD1 (6 bases). Per germline, CDR1 MDHEN and CDR2 SYDVKM. This CDR3 has 14 amino acids. V was clipped by 6 bases and J by 2 bases, with 13 bases between them.

The CDR3 DNA is TGCGCCAGCAGCCAAGATCCCGGAGGTGGAACCTACAATGAGCAGTTCTTC. Encoded protein: CASSQDPGGGTYNEQFF. The rearrangement joins TRBV4-1 to TRBJ2-1, with a possible D match to TRBD2 (5 bases). Trimming took 0 bases from V and 2 from J, leaving 14 bases between them. The CDR3 runs to 17 residues. Germline V gene data show CDR1 as MGHRA and CDR2 as YSYEKL.

In DNA form, the CDR3 reads TGTGCCAGCGCGGACATTGATTTCGGGCCCCAGCATTTT. It yields the protein CASADIDFGPQHF. The V call is TRBV6-1, the J call TRBJ1-5; D is perhaps TRBD1 (5 bases). This CDR3 spans 13 amino acids. V was cut by 8 bases and J by 9 bases, with 17 bases left in between. CDR1 is MNHNS, CDR2 SASEGT, per germline.

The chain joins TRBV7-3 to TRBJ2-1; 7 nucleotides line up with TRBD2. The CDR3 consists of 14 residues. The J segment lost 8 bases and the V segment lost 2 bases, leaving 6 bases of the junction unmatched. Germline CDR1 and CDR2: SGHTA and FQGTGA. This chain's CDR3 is CASSLGGSLDEQFF. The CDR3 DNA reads TGTGCCAGCAGCTTAGGCGGGAGTCTCGATGAGCAGTTCTTC.

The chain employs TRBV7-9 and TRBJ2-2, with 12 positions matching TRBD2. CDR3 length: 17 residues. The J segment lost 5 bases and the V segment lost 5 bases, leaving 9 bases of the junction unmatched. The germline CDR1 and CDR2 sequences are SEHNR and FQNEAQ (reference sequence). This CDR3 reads CASSARLAGDLTGELFF. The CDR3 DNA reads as TGTGCCAGCAGCGCGAGACTAGCGGGAGACCTAACCGGGGAGCTGTTTTTT.

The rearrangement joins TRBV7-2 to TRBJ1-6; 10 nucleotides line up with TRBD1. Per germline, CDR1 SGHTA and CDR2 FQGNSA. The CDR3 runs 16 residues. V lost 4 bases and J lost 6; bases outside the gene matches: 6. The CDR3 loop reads CASSWTGTGVNSPLHF. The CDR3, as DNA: TGTGCCAGCAGCTGGACCGGGACAGGGGTTAATTCACCCCTCCACTTT. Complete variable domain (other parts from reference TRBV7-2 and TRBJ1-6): GAGVSQSPSNKVTEKGKDVELRCDPISGHTALYWYRQSLGQGLEFLIYFQGNSAPDKSGLPSDRFSAERTGGSVSTLTIQRTQQEDSAVYLCASSWTGTGVNSPLHFGNGTRLTVT.

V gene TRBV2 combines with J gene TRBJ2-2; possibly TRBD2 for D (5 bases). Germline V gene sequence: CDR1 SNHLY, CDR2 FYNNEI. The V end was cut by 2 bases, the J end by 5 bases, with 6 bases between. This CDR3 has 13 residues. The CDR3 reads CASSEQRTGELFF. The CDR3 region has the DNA TGTGCCAGCAGTGAACAGCGGACCGGGGAGCTGTTTTTT.

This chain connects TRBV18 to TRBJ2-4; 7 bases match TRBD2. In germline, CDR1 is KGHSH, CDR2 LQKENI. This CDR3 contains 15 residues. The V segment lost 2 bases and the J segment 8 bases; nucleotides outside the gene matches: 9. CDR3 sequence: CASSPGSAGRDIQYF. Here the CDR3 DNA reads TGTGCCAGCTCACCAGGGTCAGCGGGACGGGACATTCAGTACTTC.

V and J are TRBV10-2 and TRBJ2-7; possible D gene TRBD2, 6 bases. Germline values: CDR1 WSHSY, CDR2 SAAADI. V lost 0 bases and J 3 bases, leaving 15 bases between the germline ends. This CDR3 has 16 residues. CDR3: CASSESPGTGLYEQYF. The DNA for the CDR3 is TGCGCCAGCAGTGAGTCCCCCGGGACTGGGCTCTACGAGCAGTACTTC.

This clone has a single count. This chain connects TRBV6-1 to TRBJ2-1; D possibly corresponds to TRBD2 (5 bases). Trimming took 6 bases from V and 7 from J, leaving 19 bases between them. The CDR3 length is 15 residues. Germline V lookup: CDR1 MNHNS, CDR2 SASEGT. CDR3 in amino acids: CASSARGWFENEQFF. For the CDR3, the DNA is TGTGCCAGCAGCGCCCGGGGATGGTTTGAAAATGAGCAGTTCTTC.

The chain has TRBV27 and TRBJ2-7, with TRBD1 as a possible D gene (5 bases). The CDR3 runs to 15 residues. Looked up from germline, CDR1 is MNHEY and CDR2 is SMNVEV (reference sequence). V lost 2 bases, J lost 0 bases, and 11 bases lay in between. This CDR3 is CASSLKGAPSYEQYF. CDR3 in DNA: TGTGCCAGCAGTTTAAAAGGGGCCCCCTCCTACGAGCAGTACTTC.

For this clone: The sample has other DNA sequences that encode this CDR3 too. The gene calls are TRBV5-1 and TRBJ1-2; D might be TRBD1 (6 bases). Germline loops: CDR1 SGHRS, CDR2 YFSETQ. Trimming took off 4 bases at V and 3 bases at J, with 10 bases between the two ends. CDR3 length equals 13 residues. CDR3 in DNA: TGCGCCAGCAGCCCTAGGACAGACTATGGCTACACCTTC. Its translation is CASSPRTDYGYTF.

CDR3 sequence: CASSPPGGLLYGYTF. DNA of the CDR3: TGTGCCAGCTCACCCCCAGGGGGCCTTTTGTATGGCTACACCTTC. The chain has TRBV18 and TRBJ1-2; 8 positions agree with TRBD1. The V and J ends lost 3 bases and 5 bases, in that order; junction bases with no gene match: 8. The CDR3 is 15 amino acids. Germline V gene lookup returns CDR1 KGHSH and CDR2 LQKENI.

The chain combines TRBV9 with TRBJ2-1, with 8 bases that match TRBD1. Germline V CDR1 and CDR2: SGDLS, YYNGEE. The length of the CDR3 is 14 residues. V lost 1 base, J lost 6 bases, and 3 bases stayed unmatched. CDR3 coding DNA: TGTGCCAGCAGCGTAAGGACAGGGACCAATGAGCAGTTCTTC. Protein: CASSVRTGTNEQFF.

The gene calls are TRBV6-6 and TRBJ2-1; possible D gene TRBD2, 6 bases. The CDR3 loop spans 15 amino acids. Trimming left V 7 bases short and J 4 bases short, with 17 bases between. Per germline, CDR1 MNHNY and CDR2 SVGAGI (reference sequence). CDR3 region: CASTNAAGRYNEQFF. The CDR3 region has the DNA TGTGCCAGCACTAATGCTGCGGGGAGATACAATGAGCAGTTCTTC.

In nucleotides, the CDR3 is TGCGCCAGCAGCTTGGGATTCTACTCCTACGAGCAGTACTTC. This gives the protein CASSLGFYSYEQYF. This sequence joins TRBV5-1 and TRBJ2-7, with D unresolved. Germline CDR1 and CDR2: SGHRS and YFSETQ. V was clipped by 0 bases and J by 0 bases, with 7 bases between them. The CDR3 loop spans 14 amino acids. Using reference TRBV5-1 and TRBJ2-7 for the parts outside the CDR3, the full variable domain is KAGVTQTPRYLIKTRGQQVTLSCSPISGHRSVSWYQQTPGQGLQFLFEYFSETQRNKGNFPGRFSGRQFSNSRSEMNVSTLELGDSALYLCASSLGFYSYEQYFGPGTRLTVT.

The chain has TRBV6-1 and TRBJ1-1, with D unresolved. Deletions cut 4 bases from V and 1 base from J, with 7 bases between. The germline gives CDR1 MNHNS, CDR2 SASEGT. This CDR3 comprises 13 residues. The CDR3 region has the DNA TGTGCCAGCAGTGTTCACAGGAACACTGAAGCTTTCTTT. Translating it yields CASSVHRNTEAFF.